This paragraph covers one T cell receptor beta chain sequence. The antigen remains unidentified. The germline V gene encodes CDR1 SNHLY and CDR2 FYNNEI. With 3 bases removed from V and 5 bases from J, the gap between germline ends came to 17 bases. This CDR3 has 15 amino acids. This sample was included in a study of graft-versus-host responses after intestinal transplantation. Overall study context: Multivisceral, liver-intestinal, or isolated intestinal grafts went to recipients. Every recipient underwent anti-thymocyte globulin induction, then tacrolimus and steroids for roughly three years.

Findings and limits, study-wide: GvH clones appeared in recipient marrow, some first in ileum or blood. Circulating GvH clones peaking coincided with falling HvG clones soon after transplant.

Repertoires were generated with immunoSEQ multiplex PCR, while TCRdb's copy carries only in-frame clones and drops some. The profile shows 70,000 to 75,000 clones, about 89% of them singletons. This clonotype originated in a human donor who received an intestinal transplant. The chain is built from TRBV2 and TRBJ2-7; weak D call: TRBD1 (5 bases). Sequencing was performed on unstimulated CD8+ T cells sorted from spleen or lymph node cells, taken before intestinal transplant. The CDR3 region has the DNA TGTGCCAGCAGTGAGGAGACAGCTCCCGGCCACGAGCAGTACTTC. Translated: CASSEETAPGHEQYF.